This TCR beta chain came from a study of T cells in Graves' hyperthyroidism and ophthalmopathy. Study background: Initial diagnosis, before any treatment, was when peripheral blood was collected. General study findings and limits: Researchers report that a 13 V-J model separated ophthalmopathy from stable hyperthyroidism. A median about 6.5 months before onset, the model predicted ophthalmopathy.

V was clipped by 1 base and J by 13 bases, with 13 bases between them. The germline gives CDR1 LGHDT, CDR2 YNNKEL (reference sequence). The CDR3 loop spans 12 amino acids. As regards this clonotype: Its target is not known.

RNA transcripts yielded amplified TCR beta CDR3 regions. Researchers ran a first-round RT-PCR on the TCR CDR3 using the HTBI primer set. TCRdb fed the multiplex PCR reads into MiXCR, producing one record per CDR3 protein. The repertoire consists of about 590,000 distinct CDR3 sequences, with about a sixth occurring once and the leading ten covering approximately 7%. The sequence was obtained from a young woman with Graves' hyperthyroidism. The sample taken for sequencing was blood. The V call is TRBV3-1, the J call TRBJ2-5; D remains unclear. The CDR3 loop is CASSQGAAAWYF. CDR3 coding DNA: TGTGCCAGCAGCCAAGGGGCGGCCGCCTGGTACTTC.